Included here is one TCR beta chain sequence, with context. No cognate antigen has been identified for it. No qualities accompany the bases; no much larger clone lies one base away. TCR CDR3 regions were amplified from genomic DNA by multiplex PCR using the deep immunoSEQ assay. For each cell subset, the extracted genomic DNA was distributed evenly across all wells of several immunoSEQ 96-well plates, and each plate served as one replicate. For unsorted PBMC, 250 to 300 ng of genomic DNA, equivalent to 30,000 to 35,000 T cell genomes, went into each replicate PCR. Unsorted PBMC genomic DNA was sequenced across ten immunoSEQ deep assay plates. The purified libraries were quantified using a Qubit 3.0 fluorometer, sized with a Bioanalyzer 2100, and then quantified again using the KAPA Library Quantification kit. Each immunoSEQ 96-well plate was sequenced on its own single-read 150-cycle Illumina NextSeq 550 flow cell. Regarding the original processing steps: Because the immunoSEQ output held only junctional sequences and lacked quality scores, the filtering could not match the filtering applied to full-length reads. Sequences were annotated with PyIR, a Python wrapper for IgBLAST v1.9, and V/J genes and CDR3 were assigned using IMGT germline references. Reads with weak V/J assignments (E-value above 1e-6), missing CDR3, stop codons, out-of-frame junctions, or ambiguous translated residues were removed. V3J clonotypes were defined by identical inferred V gene, J gene, and CDR3 amino acid sequence. To compute the percentage overlap between repertoires, the number of shared unique clonotypes was divided by the size of the smaller repertoire. Repertoire richness was assessed with RTK rarefaction, the Chao1 estimator, and Recon v2.1 estimates of unobserved clonotypes. What TCRdb holds here is the immuneACCESS table cut down to in-frame rearrangements. Part of the clones is not present; checked against another copy, under half of the missing clones reflect an unresolved V gene, and the others are unexplained. V, J and clone size reflect that table, while D and trimming were determined from the DNA. The sample includes about 470,000 clones, with roughly 77% observed a single time. The top ten constitute under 15% of the sample.

The sample is drawn from a study of shared clonotypes between healthy human individuals (dated by TCRdb to 2020 to 2021). The study in broad terms: The cohort comprised a couple of women and a few men aged 18 to 49 years. To estimate repertoire size and how much clonotypes are shared between individuals, the study performed deep sequencing of blood TCR repertoires from a few healthy adults. Per donor, leukapheresis produced somewhere between about 0.9 and 10 billion PBMCs. To increase sequencing depth and limit assay-specific biases, different laboratories used diverse techniques to prepare libraries and sequence TCR repertoires.

As encoded in the germline V gene (reference sequence), CDR1 is SGHNT while CDR2 is YYREEE. Its CDR3 holds 15 amino acids, cysteine through phenylalanine. CDR3 DNA is the only sequence kept; it has 45 bases, read in frame from the first base. From V the trimming removes 1 base and from J it removes 7 bases, while the gene matches leave 10 bases of the junction unaccounted for. Summary of the overall study and its limitations: Pairwise subsampling indicated that sequencing depth was expected to affect the degree of clonotype sharing among donors. Because the study included a small number of donors, the genetic and exposure-history diversity represented was limited. Sampling was limited to blood, and TCR repertoires in tissue likely differ from TCR repertoires in blood.

The donors were healthy, HIV-negative adults with no recently reported acute infections or vaccinations. All donors were Caucasian adults living in Nashville, Tennessee, USA. For unsorted samples, 80 million to 100 million PBMCs were counted, and genomic DNA was extracted using the QIAamp DNA Blood Mini kit. Blood was obtained by leukapheresis, after which PBMCs were separated by Ficoll-Histopaque density gradient centrifugation and cryopreserved in liquid nitrogen vapor phase. The sequenced sample consisted of PBMCs. The clonotype originates from a middle-aged woman in good health. Some clones in this sample may be carry-over from other donors' samples. Recombination linked TRBV5-4 to TRBJ2-7, and TRBD2 aligns with 8 junction nucleotides. The DNA sequence follows: TGTGCCAGCAGCTTGATGCGGGAGGACGCTAAGGAGCAGTACTTC. The resulting protein is CASSLMREDAKEQYF.